These 3 T cell receptor beta chains share one sample of origin, sequenced in a study of blood T cell repertoires in COVID-19. Here immunoSEQ multiplex PCR was the method, and the copy in TCRdb shows in-frame clones only, minus some. The sample yields about 50,000 clones, roughly 87% seen once. The specimen sequenced was peripheral blood. These receptors all come from a man over 45 with active COVID-19.

This sequence joins TRBV4-1 and TRBJ2-2; 8 bases agree with TRBD2. This CDR3 has 17 amino acids. Germline V gene data show CDR1 as MGHRA and CDR2 as YSYEKL. The trim removed 4 bases at V and 1 base at J, leaving 8 bases unmatched. In DNA form, the CDR3 reads TGCGCCAGCAGCCCTTCACTAGCGGAGAAGAACACCGGGGAGCTGTTTTTT. Protein: CASSPSLAEKNTGELFF.

This chain connects TRBV5-6 to TRBJ1-2, with a weak D call TRBD1 (5 bases). CDR3 length: 16 residues. Deletions cut 4 bases from V and 4 bases from J, with 20 bases between. CDR1 and CDR2 (germline): SGHDT, YYEEEE. DNA of the CDR3: TGTGCCAGCAGCCACGGGGCACCGAGGAGGGTCTATGGCTACACCTTC. Protein product: CASSHGAPRRVYGYTF.

There are a few counts of this clone. The V gene is TRBV7-9, the J gene TRBJ2-2; D is perhaps TRBD1 (6 bases). Germline V gene sequence: CDR1 SEHNR, CDR2 FQNEAQ (reference sequence). This CDR3 is built from 14 residues. Deletions cut 5 bases from V and 6 bases from J, with 13 bases between. The CDR3 DNA reads TGTGCCAGCAGCGGTACAGGGTTGGCCGGGGAGCTGTTTTTT. Residues: CASSGTGLAGELFF.